Included here is one TCR beta chain sequence, with context. This clonotype has ten or more counts. Its antigen is unknown. Base quality data are lacking; no much larger clone is found one base away. TCRdb records Illumina MiSeq as the sequencer. In TCRdb, the public reads were trimmed at Q25 with fastp and aligned with MiXCR, with productive beta chains retained. Each record represents a unique CDR3 protein, reported with the most common genes and DNA among its rows. Here the sample has roughly 40,000 distinct CDR3 sequences; 10% to 15% occur a single time. In total, the top ten clones hold around 8% of the sample. This sample stems from a study of type 1 regulatory T cells (dated by TCRdb to about 2021). At the level of the whole study: An in vitro protocol by which a Tr1-enriched, alloantigen-specific CD4 T cell product named T-allo10 was generated was characterized in the study. T-allo10 was under clinical evaluation in patients with hematological malignancies receiving allogeneic hematopoietic stem cell transplantation. The study at large found these results: Tr1 cells showed a more restricted TCR repertoire than non-Tr1 cells, which the study interpreted as alloantigen-induced clonal expansion.

V trim: 2 bases; J trim: 5 bases; unmatched bases: 8. The CDR3 runs 14 amino acids, cysteine and phenylalanine included. The entry retains the CDR3 DNA only, 42 bases that are in frame from base 1. Based on the germline V gene (reference sequence), the CDR1 and CDR2 sequences are DFQATT and SNEGSKA. The chain was built from TRBV20-1 and TRBJ2-5; the junction holds 7 bases that match TRBD2. The sequencing sample was made of cultured non-Tr1 T cells, either the whole culture or a sorted T cell fraction (not recorded which). Reading the label with the study, this specimen's cell subset or site is: non-Tr1 population from the T-allo10 product. The TCR comes from a human donor in good health. The DNA sequence is given as TGCAGTGCTAGATGGGCGGGAGTCGGGGAGACCCAGTACTTC. Its protein reads: CSARWAGVGETQYF.